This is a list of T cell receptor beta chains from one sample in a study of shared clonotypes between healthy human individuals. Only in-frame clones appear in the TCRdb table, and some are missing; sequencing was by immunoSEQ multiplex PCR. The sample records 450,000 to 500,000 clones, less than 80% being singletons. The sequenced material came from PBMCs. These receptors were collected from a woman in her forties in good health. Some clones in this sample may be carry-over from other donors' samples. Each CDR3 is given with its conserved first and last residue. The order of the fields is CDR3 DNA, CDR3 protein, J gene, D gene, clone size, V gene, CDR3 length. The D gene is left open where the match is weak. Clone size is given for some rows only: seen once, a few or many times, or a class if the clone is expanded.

TGTGCCATCAGTGGTTGGCAGGAGGAGCAGTACTTC,CAISGWQEEQYF,TRBJ2-7,.,many,TRBV10-3,12
TGTGCCAGCAGCTTAACAACTAATGAAAAACTGTTTTTT,CASSLTTNEKLFF,TRBJ1-4,.,.,TRBV11-2,13
TGTGCCAGCACCCCTGAGGGGCGTGGTGGTGGCTACACCTTC,CASTPEGRGGGYTF,TRBJ1-2,.,few,TRBV6-6,14
TGCGCCAGACCGGCCAGCCCGGTAGAAGAGCAGTTCTTC,CARPASPVEEQFF,TRBJ2-1,.,few,TRBV10-2,13
TGTGCCAGCTCACCAATACGGGAAGTTAACTATGGCTACACCTTC,CASSPIREVNYGYTF,TRBJ1-2,.,.,TRBV18,15
TGTGCCAGCAGCTTAGCAGGGTATTCAAACAATGAGCAGTTCTTC,CASSLAGYSNNEQFF,TRBJ2-1,.,few,TRBV11-2,15
TGCAGCGTCGCTACTAGCGCGGGCCCTGAGACCCAGTACTTC,CSVATSAGPETQYF,TRBJ2-5,TRBD2,many,TRBV29-1,14
TGTGCCTGGGGGGGGGCCCCAGGAGAGCAGTACTTC,CAWGGAPGEQYF,TRBJ2-7,.,.,TRBV30,12
TGTGCCTGGAGTCGGAACACTGAAGCTTTCTTT,CAWSRNTEAFF,TRBJ1-1,.,.,TRBV30,11
TGTGCCAGCTCACCAGAAAAGGGGGTAAACTCTGGAAACACCATATATTTT,CASSPEKGVNSGNTIYF,TRBJ1-3,.,few,TRBV18,17
TGTGCCAGCAGCTTAGGGGTGGCTAGCTCCAACGAGCAGTACTTC,CASSLGVASSNEQYF,TRBJ2-7,.,.,TRBV4-2,15
TGTGCCATTGCCGGCCGCGGGAATAACAATGAGCAGTTCTTC,CAIAGRGNNNEQFF,TRBJ2-1,.,few,TRBV19,14
TGCAGTGCTAGGGGCGGGAGTGAGCAGTTCTTC,CSARGGSEQFF,TRBJ2-1,TRBD2,.,TRBV20-1,11
TGTGCCAGCAGCTTAGGTTCGGGGACAGGGAGTGAAAAACTGTTTTTT,CASSLGSGTGSEKLFF,TRBJ1-4,TRBD1,few,TRBV7-8,16
TGTGCCATCAGTTCAGGTTACTCCTACGAGCAGTACTTC,CAISSGYSYEQYF,TRBJ2-7,.,.,TRBV10-3,13
TGTGCCGCCGGGACAGGGTCCTATGGCTACACCTTC,CAAGTGSYGYTF,TRBJ1-2,TRBD1,.,TRBV28,12
TGCAGTGCTAGCGAGTATGGCTACACCTTC,CSASEYGYTF,TRBJ1-2,.,.,TRBV20-1,10